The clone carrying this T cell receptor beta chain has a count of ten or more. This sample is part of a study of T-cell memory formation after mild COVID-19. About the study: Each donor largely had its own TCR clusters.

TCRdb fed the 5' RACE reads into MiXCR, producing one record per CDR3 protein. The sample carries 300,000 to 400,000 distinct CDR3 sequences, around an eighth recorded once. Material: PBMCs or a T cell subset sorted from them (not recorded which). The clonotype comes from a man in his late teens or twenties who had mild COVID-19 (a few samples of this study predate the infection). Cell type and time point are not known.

The CDR3 reads CASSQETGTAYGYTF. As DNA, the CDR3 is TGCGCCAGCAGCCAAGAAACCGGGACTGCCTATGGCTACACCTTC. The chain uses TRBV4-3 and TRBJ1-2; tentatively, D is TRBD1 (5 bases). CDR1 is LGHNA and CDR2 is YSLEER in the germline V gene. V was cut by 0 bases and J by 4 bases, with 12 bases left in between. There are 15 residues in the CDR3.